These 9 T cell receptor beta chains were all obtained from the same sample, sequenced in a study of shared clonotypes between healthy human individuals. Profiling relied on immunoSEQ multiplex PCR, and the TCRdb table lists in-frame clones only, not all of them. The sample gives 2 million to 2.5 million clones, approximately 93% of which show up once; about 0.39% is in the top ten. Sequenced input: naive CD4+ T cells from PBMCs. This sample's subset: CD45RA+ positively selected. These receptors all come from a man younger than 30 in good health. Some clones in this sample may be carry-over from other donors' samples.

The chain employs TRBV5-4 and TRBJ2-1; no reliable D call. The CDR3 runs to 13 residues. CDR1 is SGHNT and CDR2 is YYREEE in the germline V gene (reference sequence). V was clipped by 1 base and J by 6 bases, with 8 bases between them. CDR3 protein: CASSLSSPNEQFF. The CDR3, as DNA: TGTGCCAGCAGCTTGTCCAGTCCCAATGAGCAGTTCTTC.

This chain joins TRBV29-1 and TRBJ2-4; 7 bases are shared with TRBD1. Germline-derived CDR1 and CDR2 are SQVTM and ANQGSEA. This CDR3 spans 13 amino acids. With V trimmed by 7 bases and J by 2 bases, 5 bases remained unmatched. The CDR3 loop reads CSAGQDPKNIQYF. The CDR3 DNA follows: TGCAGCGCTGGACAGGATCCCAAAAACATTCAGTACTTC. The variable domain in full, with the rest retrieved from reference TRBV29-1 and TRBJ2-4, is SAVISQKPSRDICQRGTSLTIQCQVDSQVTMMFWYRQQPGQSLTLIATANQGSEATYESGFVIDKFPISRPNLTFSTLTVSNMSPEDSSIYLCSAGQDPKNIQYFGAGTRLSVL.

This chain connects TRBV2 to TRBJ2-1, with 9 bases that match TRBD1. J lost 13 bases, V lost 6 bases, and 13 bases had no gene match. CDR3 size: 14 residues. Germline V lookup: CDR1 SNHLY, CDR2 FYNNEI. DNA for the CDR3: TGTGCCAGCAGCGGAGGACAGGGGCCGTCCGGTCAGTTCTTC. Protein sequence: CASSGGQGPSGQFF.

The chain has TRBV28 and TRBJ1-1; 8 bases are shared with TRBD1. V was clipped by 2 bases and J by 4 bases; unmatched bases: 12. This CDR3 contains 17 residues. CDR1 and CDR2 (germline): MDHEN, SYDVKM. CDR3 region: CASSLRAWTGFGTEAFF. The CDR3 DNA sequence: TGTGCCAGCAGTTTAAGGGCCTGGACAGGGTTCGGCACTGAAGCTTTCTTT.

The chain couples TRBV10-3 to TRBJ1-3; D not certain. V gave up 3 bases and J gave up 2 bases, with 8 bases separating them. Germline CDR1 reads ENHRY; CDR2 reads SYGVKD. CDR3 size: 14 residues. CDR3 protein: CAISDVAAGNTIYF. For the CDR3, the DNA is TGTGCCATCAGTGACGTAGCGGCTGGAAACACCATATATTTT.

The chain carries TRBV11-2 and TRBJ2-5; TRBD2 matches 10 bases. CDR3 length: 16 residues. CDR1 is SGHAT and CDR2 is FQNNGV in the germline V gene. V was pared by 1 base and J by 1 base, with 3 bases of the junction left unmatched. The CDR3 coding sequence is TGTGCCAGCAGCTTAGGCCCTAGCGGGGGCCAAGAGACCCAGTACTTC. It translates to CASSLGPSGGQETQYF.

The V gene is TRBV7-9, the J gene TRBJ1-2; D might be TRBD1 (5 bases). Germline V CDR1 and CDR2: SEHNR, FQNEAQ (reference sequence). The V and J ends lost 5 bases and 2 bases respectively, with 12 bases between them. The CDR3 is 14 residues long. The CDR3 loop reads CASSLPRGNYGYTF. CDR3 bases: TGTGCCAGCAGCCTACCGAGGGGCAACTATGGCTACACCTTC.

The chain employs TRBV12-5 and TRBJ2-1; no definite D call. The V gene lost 3 bases and the J gene lost 6 bases, with 15 bases spanning the gap. The CDR3 length is 15 residues. The germline V gene has CDR1 LGHNT and CDR2 FRNRAP. The CDR3 bases are TGTGCTAGTGGTTTAGGCCGGGCCAGAGTCAATGAGCAGTTCTTC. Its translation is CASGLGRARVNEQFF.

This clone showed up just once. The chain couples TRBV7-2 to TRBJ2-5; 9 nucleotides match TRBD2. The CDR3 runs 15 residues. CDR1 is SGHTA, CDR2 FQGNSA, per germline. Trimming took 2 bases from V and 5 from J; bases not matched to a gene: 6. As DNA, the CDR3 is TGTGCCAGCAGCTTAATTAGCGGGAGTGGGGAGACCCAGTACTTC. It yields the protein CASSLISGSGETQYF.